This TCR beta chain is drawn from a study of blood T cell repertoires in COVID-19. Study overall: T cells, B-cell-depleted T cells, or PBMCs provided the cDNA or gDNA that served as material.

Generated by immunoSEQ multiplex PCR, the TCRdb table keeps only in-frame clones and is missing some. The repertoire holds some 130,000 clones, with around 89% as singletons. Material for sequencing was peripheral blood. The sequence came from a man aged 60 to 75 with COVID-19, enrolled during active disease.

In nucleotides, the CDR3 is TGTGCCAGCAGCCACCCGGACAGGGGGACCAATCAGCCCCAGCATTTT. This gives the protein CASSHPDRGTNQPQHF. The rearrangement links TRBV11-3 to TRBJ1-5, with 10 bases matching TRBD1. V lost 5 bases, J lost 3 bases, and 7 bases stayed unmatched. Germline V lookup: CDR1 SGHNT, CDR2 YENEEA. CDR3 length equals 16 residues.